These 17 T cell receptor beta chains originate from one sample sequenced in a study of beta chain features in type 1 diabetes. All of the isolated RNA was reverse transcribed, so expressed TCRB transcripts were sequenced. Here immunoSEQ multiplex PCR was the method, and the copy in TCRdb shows in-frame clones only, minus some. The sample comprises 450,000 or so clones, roughly an eighth of which are singletons, and roughly 0.046% rests with the top ten. The material sequenced was naive CD4+ T cells from blood. These receptors came from a young woman in good health.

This chain joins TRBV7-9 and TRBJ1-6, with TRBD1 matching 10 bases. Trimming at V came to 5 bases and at J to 6 bases, leaving 7 bases not matched to a gene. This CDR3 region has 16 residues. Germline V CDR1 and CDR2: SEHNR, FQNEAQ (reference sequence). The CDR3 nucleotides read TGTGCCAGCAGCCTCCGGGACAGGGGCGCTAATTCACCCCTCCACTTT. Protein sequence: CASSLRDRGANSPLHF.

CDR3 in DNA: TGTGCCAGCAGCTTAGGAGGGGCGAGCACAGATACGCAGTATTTT. This encodes CASSLGGASTDTQYF. This chain uses TRBV11-3 with TRBJ2-3; D tentatively fits TRBD1 or TRBD2 (5 bases each). This CDR3 is 15 amino acids long. CDR1 and CDR2 from the germline V gene are SGHNT and YENEEA. Between the trimmed V and J ends, which lost 1 base and 0 bases, there was a span of 8 bases. Full variable domain (rest looked up from reference TRBV11-3 and TRBJ2-3): EAGVVQSPRYKIIEKKQPVAFWCNPISGHNTLYWYLQNLGQGPELLIRYENEEAVDDSQLPKDRFSAERLKGVDSTLKIQPAELGDSAVYLCASSLGGASTDTQYFGPGTRLTVL.

This clone was counted only a few times. This rearrangement joins TRBV29-1 to TRBJ1-2, with D possibly TRBD1 on 6 matching bases. Trimming removed 6 bases from V and 5 bases from J, with 16 bases in between. This CDR3 has 13 residues. Germline V gene lookup returns CDR1 SQVTM and CDR2 ANQGSEA. The CDR3 sequence is CSVNRVYRYGYTF. The CDR3, as DNA: TGCAGCGTAAACAGGGTTTACCGATATGGCTACACCTTC.

This clone has only a few counts. The sample carries other DNA sequences with the same CDR3. J is TRBJ1-5 and V is TRBV7-9, with 7 positions matching TRBD1. The germline CDR1 and CDR2 sequences are SEHNR and FQNEAQ (reference sequence). The J segment lost 3 bases and the V segment lost 1 base, leaving 3 bases of the junction unmatched. The CDR3 spans 15 residues. The CDR3 here is CASSLGQGFNQPQHF. CDR3 DNA sequence: TGTGCCAGCAGCTTAGGACAGGGATTCAATCAGCCCCAGCATTTT.

The chain is built from TRBV13 and TRBJ1-1; a possible D gene is TRBD1 (6 bases). Germline V gene data show CDR1 as PRHDT and CDR2 as FYEKMQ (reference sequence). The V gene lost 1 base and the J gene lost 11 bases, with 11 bases spanning the gap. The CDR3 is 12 residues long. The CDR3 loop reads CASSLDRTDAFF. The CDR3 DNA sequence: TGTGCCAGCAGCTTAGATCGGACAGACGCTTTCTTT.

The chain links TRBV4-2 to TRBJ2-1; 8 bases match TRBD2. Germline CDR1 LGHNA, CDR2 YNFKEQ. J was trimmed by 2 bases and V by 1 base; bases with no gene match: 7. The CDR3 spans 17 residues. The CDR3 coding sequence is TGTGCCAGCAGCCAAGCCGGAAGCGGGAGCACCTACAATGAGCAGTTCTTC. This sequence encodes CASSQAGSGSTYNEQFF.

The rearrangement uses TRBV19 and TRBJ2-1, with D unclear. The CDR3 sequence is 11 residues long. V was cut by 5 bases and J by 9 bases, with 8 bases left in between. Germline CDR1 reads LNHDA; CDR2 reads SQIVND (reference sequence). CDR3 residues: CASSWRSEQFF. CDR3 nucleotides: TGTGCCAGTAGTTGGCGAAGTGAGCAGTTCTTC.

A few counts support this clone. This sequence joins TRBV20-1 and TRBJ2-1; D gene unclear. V lost 3 bases, J lost 9 bases, and 9 bases lay in between. The CDR3 has 11 residues. Per the germline V gene, CDR1 is DFQATT and CDR2 is SNEGSKA (reference sequence). CDR3 DNA sequence: TGCAGTGCTAGGAGTCTTAGTGAGCAGTTCTTC. It codes for CSARSLSEQFF.

The gene calls are TRBV27 and TRBJ1-1; 10 bases line up with TRBD1. The CDR3 extends over 16 amino acids. With 3 bases clipped from V and 1 base from J, the junction kept 5 bases outside the gene matches. CDR1 and CDR2 from the germline V gene are MNHEY and SMNVEV (reference sequence). CDR3 region: CASSLTGGIQNTEAFF. In DNA, the CDR3 is TGTGCCAGCAGTTTGACAGGGGGCATTCAGAACACTGAAGCTTTCTTT.

The chain is built from TRBV5-1 and TRBJ2-5; 9 bases are shared with TRBD1. V dropped 3 bases and J dropped 5; count of bases not matched to a gene: 8. This CDR3 spans 15 amino acids. Germline CDR1 is SGHRS and CDR2 is YFSETQ. The CDR3 DNA follows: TGCGCCAGCAGCTGGGGACAGGGAGCGCATGAGACCCAGTACTTC. Translating gives CASSWGQGAHETQYF.

This clone was detected a few times. J is TRBJ2-1 and V is TRBV2, with TRBD1 as a possible D gene (6 bases). The CDR3 totals 15 residues. The V end lost 3 bases, the J end lost 3 bases, and 12 bases lay between the germline ends. CDR1 and CDR2 (germline): SNHLY, FYNNEI. CDR3 amino acids: CASSEGHRVYNEQFF. The CDR3 DNA is TGTGCCAGCAGTGAGGGACACCGAGTCTACAATGAGCAGTTCTTC.

The gene calls are TRBV29-1 and TRBJ1-2; 9 bases match TRBD1. Germline lookup yields CDR1 SQVTM and CDR2 ANQGSEA. With V trimmed by 6 bases and J by 2 bases, 7 bases remained unmatched. There are 14 residues in the CDR3. In DNA form, the CDR3 reads TGCAGCGTCGGACCCGGGACAGGGAACTATGGCTACACCTTC. Translation: CSVGPGTGNYGYTF. Together with reference TRBV29-1 and TRBJ1-2, the CDR3 gives the full variable domain: SAVISQKPSRDICQRGTSLTIQCQVDSQVTMMFWYRQQPGQSLTLIATANQGSEATYESGFVIDKFPISRPNLTFSTLTVSNMSPEDSSIYLCSVGPGTGNYGYTFGSGTRLTVV.

This clone was counted only a few times. The same CDR3 also results from other DNA sequences found in this sample. The chain carries TRBV30 and TRBJ1-1; 10 bases fit TRBD1. V lost 2 bases to trimming and J lost 4 bases; unmatched junction nucleotides: 1. The germline gives CDR1 GTSNPN, CDR2 SVGIG (reference sequence). CDR3 length: 13 residues. The CDR3 nucleotides read TGTGCCTGGAGTCGGGACAGGGGCACTGAAGCTTTCTTT. It specifies CAWSRDRGTEAFF.

The rearrangement links TRBV7-2 to TRBJ2-3, with D possibly being TRBD2 (5 bases). Per the germline V gene, CDR1 is SGHTA and CDR2 is FQGNSA. V was trimmed by 5 bases and J by 6 bases, leaving 15 bases between them. The CDR3 contains 14 residues. For the CDR3, the DNA is TGTGCCAGCAGCCAATCAGCGGTCCCGGATACGCAGTATTTT. Translation: CASSQSAVPDTQYF.

In its sample, this clone was seen a few times. Other DNA sequences from this sample encode an identical CDR3 as well. V and J are TRBV7-9 and TRBJ1-1; no firm D call. The V end lost 1 base, the J end lost 1 base, and 7 bases lay between the germline ends. The CDR3 has 14 residues. Germline CDR1 is SEHNR and CDR2 is FQNEAQ (reference sequence). The CDR3 sequence: CASSLGQSNTEAFF. CDR3 nucleotides: TGTGCCAGCAGCTTAGGACAATCGAACACTGAAGCTTTCTTT.

This sequence joins TRBV29-1 and TRBJ1-1, with D unresolved. Trimming shortened V by 6 bases and J by 0 bases, and 11 bases separated the two germline ends. The CDR3 contains 13 residues. Germline CDR1 and CDR2: SQVTM and ANQGSEA. Here the CDR3 DNA reads TGCAGCGTCTTCGGGCCTATGAACACTGAAGCTTTCTTT. Its translation: CSVFGPMNTEAFF. The entire variable domain, with the rest obtained from reference TRBV29-1 and TRBJ1-1, is as follows: SAVISQKPSRDICQRGTSLTIQCQVDSQVTMMFWYRQQPGQSLTLIATANQGSEATYESGFVIDKFPISRPNLTFSTLTVSNMSPEDSSIYLCSVFGPMNTEAFFGQGTRLTVV.

The sample holds a few counts of this clone. CDR3 sequence (DNA): TGTGCCAGCAGTCCCGGGGGTACGCAGTATTTT. Amino acids: CASSPGGTQYF. The chain joins TRBV11-2 to TRBJ2-3; possibly TRBD2 for D (6 bases). The CDR3 is 11 amino acids. Germline-derived CDR1 and CDR2 are SGHAT and FQNNGV. Trimming removed 6 bases from V and 8 bases from J, with 9 bases in between.